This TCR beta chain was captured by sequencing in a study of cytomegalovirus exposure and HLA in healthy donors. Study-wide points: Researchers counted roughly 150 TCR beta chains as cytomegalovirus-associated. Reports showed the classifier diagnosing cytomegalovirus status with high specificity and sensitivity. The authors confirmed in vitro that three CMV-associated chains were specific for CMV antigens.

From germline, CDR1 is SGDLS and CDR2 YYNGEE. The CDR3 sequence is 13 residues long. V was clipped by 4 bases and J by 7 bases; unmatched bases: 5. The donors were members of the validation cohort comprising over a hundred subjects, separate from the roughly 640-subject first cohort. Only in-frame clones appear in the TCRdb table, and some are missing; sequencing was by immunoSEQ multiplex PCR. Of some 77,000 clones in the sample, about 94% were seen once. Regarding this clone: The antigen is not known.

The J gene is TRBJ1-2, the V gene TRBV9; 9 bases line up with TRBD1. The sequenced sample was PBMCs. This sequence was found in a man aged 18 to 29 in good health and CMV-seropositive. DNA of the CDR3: TGTGCCAGCAGCCCGGGACAGGGAGGTGGCTACACCTTC. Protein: CASSPGQGGGYTF.